This T cell receptor beta chain was sequenced during a study of cytomegalovirus exposure and HLA in healthy donors. PCR used 60 Vbeta primers and 13 Jbeta primers. Clones were read by immunoSEQ multiplex PCR, and TCRdb kept only the in-frame ones, dropping some. Of about 150,000 clones in the sample, approximately 73% were seen once. Findings and limits, study-wide: Exclusion as indistinguishable affected some V segments, including TRBV6-2 and TRBV6-3. Cytomegalovirus association was listed for 164 TCR beta chains. TCR association rates varied by HLA locus in a later analysis, with DRB1 highest and HLA-C lowest. Another analysis was done later, and it associated approximately 18,000 TCR beta sequences with HLA alleles at 0.05 false discovery rate.

On this clone itself: The antigen remains unidentified.

The CDR3 covers 14 residues. The V and J ends lost 6 bases and 1 base, in that order; junction bases with no gene match: 4. The V gene's germline CDR1 is ENHRY and CDR2 SYGVKD. The material sequenced was PBMCs. This receptor was taken from a woman aged 18-35 years in good health and CMV-seronegative. This chain joins TRBV10-3 and TRBJ1-1; TRBD1 matches at 8 bases. The CDR3 sequence is CAIRTGDSNTEAFF. CDR3 DNA sequence: TGTGCCATCAGGACAGGGGACTCGAACACTGAAGCTTTCTTT.